These 5 T cell receptor beta chains came from one sample sequenced in a study of human T cells and chemical hapten exposure. In TCRdb, the RACE reads were re-called with MiXCR into one record per CDR3 protein. Of 150,000 to 200,000 distinct CDR3 sequences in the sample, around a quarter are singletons; the top ten hold approximately 2.1%. Time point: patch test 3, about 24 weeks after DPC sensitization. The treatment was: therapeutic diphenylcyclopropenone sensitization with weekly scalp DPC. Sequencing was performed on whole blood, taken in connection with sensitization to the hapten diphenylcyclopropenone (DPC). These receptors all come from a woman aged 18-35 years with alopecia areata. Some clones in this sample may be carry-over from other donors' samples.

The chain recombines TRBV5-1 with TRBJ2-7; D possibly matches TRBD1 or TRBD2 (5 bases each). This CDR3 contains 14 residues. V dropped 4 bases and J dropped 7 bases, with 18 bases sitting between them. Germline lookup yields CDR1 SGHRS and CDR2 YFSETQ. CDR3 sequence: CASSKGDPEGEQYF. For the CDR3, the DNA is TGCGCCAGCAGCAAAGGGGACCCCGAGGGGGAGCAGTACTTC.

This clonotype was counted between two and nine times. This sequence joins TRBV20-1 and TRBJ1-5; D ambiguous. CDR3 size: 15 residues. Trimming took off 3 bases at V and 9 bases at J, with 21 bases between the two ends. Germline CDR1 is DFQATT and CDR2 is SNEGSKA (reference sequence). The CDR3 spells CSARRIRPLDWPQHF. Here the CDR3 DNA reads TGCAGTGCTAGGCGCATTCGGCCCCTGGACTGGCCCCAGCATTTT.

This clonotype has just a few counts. The chain couples TRBV4-3 to TRBJ1-1; possibly TRBD1 for D (5 bases). V lost 0 bases and J lost 4, with 15 bases in between. This CDR3 contains 16 residues. CDR1 is LGHNA and CDR2 is YSLEER in the germline V gene. CDR3 sequence: CASSQEGVGGGTEAFF. For the CDR3, the DNA is TGCGCCAGCAGCCAAGAAGGGGTAGGAGGCGGCACTGAAGCTTTCTTT.

This clonotype turned up a few times. The chain combines TRBV6-2 or TRBV6-3 with TRBJ2-5; no firm D call. Germline loops: CDR1 MNHEY, CDR2 SVGEGT. Trimming removed 5 bases from V and 3 bases from J, with 10 bases in between. The CDR3 covers 13 residues. The CDR3 region has the DNA TGTGCCAGCAGTCACCTAGAGAAAGAGACCCAGTACTTC. This encodes CASSHLEKETQYF.

The V and J genes are TRBV7-6 and TRBJ2-6, with D possibly being TRBD2 (5 bases). CDR3 size: 14 residues. The germline V gene encodes CDR1 SGHVS and CDR2 FNYEAQ. V was pared by 8 bases and J by 1 base, with 9 bases between. CDR3 nucleotides: TGTGCCAGCGGTACGGGGTCTGGGGCCAACGTCCTGACTTTC. It is translated as CASGTGSGANVLTF.